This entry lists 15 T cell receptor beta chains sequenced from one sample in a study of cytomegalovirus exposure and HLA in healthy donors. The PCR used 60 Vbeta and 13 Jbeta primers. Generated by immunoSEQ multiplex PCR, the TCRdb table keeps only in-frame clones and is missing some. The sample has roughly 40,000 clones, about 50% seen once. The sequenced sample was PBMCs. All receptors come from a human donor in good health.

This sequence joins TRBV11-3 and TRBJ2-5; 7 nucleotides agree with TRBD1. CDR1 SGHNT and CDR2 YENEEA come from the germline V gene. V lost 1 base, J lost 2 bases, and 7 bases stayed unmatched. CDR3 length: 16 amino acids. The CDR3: CASSLGAGGKQETQYF. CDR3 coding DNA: TGTGCCAGCAGCTTAGGGGCAGGGGGTAAACAAGAGACCCAGTACTTC.

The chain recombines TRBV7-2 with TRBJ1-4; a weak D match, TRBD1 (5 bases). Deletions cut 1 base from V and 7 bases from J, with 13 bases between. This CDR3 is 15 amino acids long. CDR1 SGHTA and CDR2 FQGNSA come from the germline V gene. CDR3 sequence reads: CASSLGRGVVEKLFF. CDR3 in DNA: TGTGCCAGCAGCTTAGGACGGGGGGTAGTTGAAAAACTGTTTTTT.

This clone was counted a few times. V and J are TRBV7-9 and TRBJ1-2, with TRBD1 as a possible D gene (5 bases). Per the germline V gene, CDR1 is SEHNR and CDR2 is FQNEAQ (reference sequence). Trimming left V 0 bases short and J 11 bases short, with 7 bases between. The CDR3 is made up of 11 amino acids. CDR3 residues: CASSLAGLYTF. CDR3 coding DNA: TGTGCCAGCAGCTTAGCGGGACTTTACACCTTC.

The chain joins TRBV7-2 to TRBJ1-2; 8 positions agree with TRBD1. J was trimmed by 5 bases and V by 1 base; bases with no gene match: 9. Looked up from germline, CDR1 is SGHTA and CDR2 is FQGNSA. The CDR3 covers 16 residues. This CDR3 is CASSLVGQGFRYGYTF. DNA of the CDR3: TGTGCCAGCAGCTTAGTTGGACAGGGCTTTCGATATGGCTACACCTTC.

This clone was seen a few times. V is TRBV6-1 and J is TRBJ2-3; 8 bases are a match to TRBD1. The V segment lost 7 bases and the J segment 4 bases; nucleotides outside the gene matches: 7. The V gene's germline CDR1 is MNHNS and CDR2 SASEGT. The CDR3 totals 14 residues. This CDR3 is CASMGTGRSDTQYF. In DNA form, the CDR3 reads TGTGCCAGCATGGGGACAGGCCGCTCAGATACGCAGTATTTT.

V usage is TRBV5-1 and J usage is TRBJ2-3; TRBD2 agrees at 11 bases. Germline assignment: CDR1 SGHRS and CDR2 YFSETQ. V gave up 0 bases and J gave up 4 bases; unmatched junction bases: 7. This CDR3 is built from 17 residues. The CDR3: CASSLVSGGAVADTQYF. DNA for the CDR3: TGCGCCAGCAGCTTGGTTAGCGGGGGGGCCGTTGCAGATACGCAGTATTTT.

CDR3 sequence: CASSLLWKTSGAMGLYEQYF. In DNA form, the CDR3 reads TGTGCCAGCAGTTTACTATGGAAGACTAGCGGGGCCATGGGCCTCTACGAGCAGTACTTC. The genes are TRBV27 and TRBJ2-7; 11 bases are shared with TRBD2. Germline V gene data show CDR1 as MNHEY and CDR2 as SMNVEV (reference sequence). CDR3 length equals 20 residues. The ends lost 2 bases at V and 3 bases at J; junction bases unmatched: 18.

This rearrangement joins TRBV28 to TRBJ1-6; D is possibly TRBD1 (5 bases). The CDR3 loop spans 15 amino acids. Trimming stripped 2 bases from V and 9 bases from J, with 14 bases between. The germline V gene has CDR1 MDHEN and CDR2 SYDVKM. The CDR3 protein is CASSLGGGRGSPLHF. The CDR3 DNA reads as TGTGCCAGCAGTTTAGGCGGGGGGAGGGGTTCACCCCTCCACTTT.

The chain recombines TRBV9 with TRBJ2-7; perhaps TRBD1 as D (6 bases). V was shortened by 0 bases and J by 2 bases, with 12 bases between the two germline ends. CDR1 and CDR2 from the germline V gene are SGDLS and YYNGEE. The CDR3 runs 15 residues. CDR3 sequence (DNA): TGTGCCAGCAGCGTAGGGGGAAACAGGGCCTACGAGCAGTACTTC. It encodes CASSVGGNRAYEQYF. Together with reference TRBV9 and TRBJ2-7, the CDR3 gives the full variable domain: DSGVTQTPKHLITATGQRVTLRCSPRSGDLSVYWYQQSLDQGLQFLIQYYNGEERAKGNILERFSAQQFPDLHSELNLSSLELGDSALYFCASSVGGNRAYEQYFGPGTRLTVT.

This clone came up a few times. CDR3 DNA sequence: TGTGCCAGCAGCTTATGGTCGGACACCGGGGAGCTGTTTTTT. Translating gives CASSLWSDTGELFF. V is TRBV7-3 and J is TRBJ2-2; D unresolved. V lost 2 bases and J 3 bases, leaving 7 bases between the germline ends. Germline lookup yields CDR1 SGHTA and CDR2 FQGTGA. The length of the CDR3 is 14 residues.

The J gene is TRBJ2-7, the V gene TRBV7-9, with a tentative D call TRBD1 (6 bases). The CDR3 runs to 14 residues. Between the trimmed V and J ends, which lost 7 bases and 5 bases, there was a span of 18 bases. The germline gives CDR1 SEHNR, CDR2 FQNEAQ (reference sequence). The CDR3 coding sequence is TGTGCCAGCAACTTGGGGGCAGGGCGGGACGAGCAGTACTTC. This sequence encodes CASNLGAGRDEQYF.

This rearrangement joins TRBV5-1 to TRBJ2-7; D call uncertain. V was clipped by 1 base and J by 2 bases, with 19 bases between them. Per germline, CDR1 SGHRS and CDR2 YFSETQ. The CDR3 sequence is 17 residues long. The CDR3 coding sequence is TGCGCCAGCAGCTTGCCCTACTTGGGCCGATCAACCTACGAGCAGTACTTC. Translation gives CASSLPYLGRSTYEQYF.

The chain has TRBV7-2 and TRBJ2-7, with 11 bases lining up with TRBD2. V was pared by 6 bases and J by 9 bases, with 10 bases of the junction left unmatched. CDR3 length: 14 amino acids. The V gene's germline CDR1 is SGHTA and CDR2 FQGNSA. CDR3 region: CASRGLAGGSGQYF. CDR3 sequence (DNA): TGTGCCAGCAGAGGTCTAGCGGGGGGAAGTGGGCAGTACTTC.

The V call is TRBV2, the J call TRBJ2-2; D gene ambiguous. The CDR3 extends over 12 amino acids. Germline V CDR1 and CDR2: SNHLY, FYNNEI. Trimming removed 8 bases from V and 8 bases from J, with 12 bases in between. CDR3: CASRLEVGELFF. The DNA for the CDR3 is TGTGCCAGCCGCCTCGAGGTGGGGGAGCTGTTTTTT.

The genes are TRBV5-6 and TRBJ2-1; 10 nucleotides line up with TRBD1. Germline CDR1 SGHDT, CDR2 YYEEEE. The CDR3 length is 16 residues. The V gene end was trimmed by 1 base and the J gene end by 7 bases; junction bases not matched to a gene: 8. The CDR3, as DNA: TGTGCCAGCAGCTTGATGGGACAGGGGAATTCTAATGAGCAGTTCTTC. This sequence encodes CASSLMGQGNSNEQFF.